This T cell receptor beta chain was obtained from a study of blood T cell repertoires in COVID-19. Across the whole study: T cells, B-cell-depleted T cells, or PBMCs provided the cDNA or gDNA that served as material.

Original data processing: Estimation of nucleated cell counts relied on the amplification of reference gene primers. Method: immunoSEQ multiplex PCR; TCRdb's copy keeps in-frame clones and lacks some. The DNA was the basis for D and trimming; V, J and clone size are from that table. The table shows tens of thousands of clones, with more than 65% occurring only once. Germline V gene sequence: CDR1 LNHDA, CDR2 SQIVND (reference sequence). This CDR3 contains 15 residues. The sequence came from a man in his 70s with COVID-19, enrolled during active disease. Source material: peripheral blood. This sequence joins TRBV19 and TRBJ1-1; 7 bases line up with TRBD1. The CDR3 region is CVSRGVSRGEAEAFF. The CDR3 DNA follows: TGTGTTTCGAGAGGAGTTAGCAGGGGGGAAGCTGAAGCTTTCTTT.